These 19 T cell receptor beta chains were sequenced from one sample in a study of T cells in Graves' hyperthyroidism and ophthalmopathy. TCR beta CDR3 region amplification was performed from RNA transcripts. HTBI primers drove first-round RT-PCR of the TCR CDR3. TCRdb re-called the multiplex PCR reads with MiXCR, one entry per CDR3 protein. The sample shows around 620,000 distinct CDR3 sequences, 15% to 20% of them seen only once. The sequenced material came from blood. The receptors were sampled from a woman aged 25 to 39 with Graves' hyperthyroidism.

V usage is TRBV12-3 or TRBV12-4 and J usage is TRBJ1-3; maybe TRBD1 (6 bases). Trimming shortened V by 5 bases and J by 2 bases, and 13 bases separated the two germline ends. The CDR3 length is 15 residues. The CDR3: CASSPRTAAGNTIYF. As DNA, the CDR3 is TGTGCCAGCAGTCCCCGGACAGCAGCTGGAAACACCATATATTTT.

This clonotype was seen a handful of times. The rearrangement joins TRBV13 to TRBJ1-4, with 8 bases identical to TRBD1. Looked up from germline, CDR1 is PRHDT and CDR2 is FYEKMQ (reference sequence). Losses at the gene ends were 5 bases for V and 5 bases for J; bases not matched to a gene: 7. The length of the CDR3 is 15 residues. Here the CDR3 reads CASSPRGQANEKLFF. The CDR3, as DNA: TGTGCCAGCAGCCCCCGGGGACAGGCAAATGAAAAACTGTTTTTT.

This clonotype was seen repeatedly, ten times or more. CDR3 sequence: CASSSIGTNYEQYF. The DNA of the CDR3 is TGTGCCAGCAGTTCCATAGGGACCAATTACGAGCAGTACTTC. The V call is TRBV28, the J call TRBJ2-7; perhaps D is TRBD1 or TRBD2 (5 bases each). CDR3 size: 14 residues. V lost 4 bases, J lost 4 bases, and 14 bases lay in between. Germline-derived CDR1 and CDR2 are MDHEN and SYDVKM.

This clonotype was detected many times. The CDR3 nucleotides are TGCAGCGTTGAAGGAAACGGGCTAGCGGGCGAGCAGTACTTC. Its translation is CSVEGNGLAGEQYF. The rearrangement joins TRBV29-1 to TRBJ2-7, with TRBD2 matching 8 bases. The CDR3 extends over 14 amino acids. Trimming removed 1 base from V and 6 bases from J; junction bases left unmatched: 8. Germline values: CDR1 SQVTM, CDR2 ANQGSEA.

This clonotype was seen only a few times. V usage is TRBV27 and J usage is TRBJ2-1; perhaps TRBD2 as D (5 bases). The CDR3 has 15 amino acids. V was shortened by 3 bases and J by 1 base, with 10 bases between the two germline ends. Germline CDR1 MNHEY, CDR2 SMNVEV (reference sequence). The CDR3 coding sequence is TGTGCCAGCAGTTTCGGGGATCGGTCCTACAATGAGCAGTTCTTC. It translates to CASSFGDRSYNEQFF.

In its sample, this clonotype was seen many times. This chain links TRBV11-2 with TRBJ2-3, with 9 bases fitting TRBD2. Germline CDR1 is SGHAT and CDR2 is FQNNGV. CDR3 size: 18 residues. The trim removed 0 bases at V and 4 bases at J, leaving 11 bases unmatched. Here the CDR3 DNA reads TGTGCCAGCAGCTTAGAAGGGCGAACTAGCGGGTTTCCAGATACGCAGTATTTT. Its protein product is CASSLEGRTSGFPDTQYF.

This clonotype was counted at least ten times. J is TRBJ2-3 and V is TRBV7-8, with 7 bases fitting TRBD2. Per the germline V gene, CDR1 is SGHVS and CDR2 is FQNEAQ. The CDR3 is 15 amino acids. With 5 bases clipped from V and 2 bases from J, the junction kept 7 bases outside the gene matches. CDR3 sequence (DNA): TGTGCCAGCAGCCTCGGACTAGAGTACACAGATACGCAGTATTTT. It translates to CASSLGLEYTDTQYF.

This clonotype was counted many times. The chain is built from TRBV28 and TRBJ2-5; the match to TRBD1 covers 9 bases. This CDR3 comprises 15 residues. The germline CDR1 and CDR2 sequences are MDHEN and SYDVKM. V shed 4 bases, J shed 6 bases, and the junction held 9 bases outside the gene matches. CDR3 region: CASSSTGGRKKTQYF. The DNA for the CDR3 is TGTGCCAGCAGTTCGACAGGGGGGCGTAAGAAGACCCAGTACTTC.

This clonotype was recorded many times. CDR3 sequence reads: CASSPWGIAGGPSWEQYF. CDR3 DNA sequence: TGTGCCAGCAGCCCTTGGGGGATAGCGGGAGGGCCCTCGTGGGAGCAGTACTTC. The rearrangement joins TRBV7-2 to TRBJ2-7; 11 bases match TRBD2. Unmatched junction bases numbered 19, after V lost 5 bases and J lost 7 bases. The CDR3 loop spans 18 amino acids. The germline V gene encodes CDR1 SGHTA and CDR2 FQGNSA.

This clonotype has only a few counts. It may be a read error: a sequence one base away is much more abundant. The V gene is TRBV28, the J gene TRBJ1-5; TRBD1 agrees at 9 bases. The CDR3 sequence is 16 residues long. CDR1 is MDHEN, CDR2 SYDVKM, per germline. This CDR3 is CASSLRNRGRNQPRHF. The CDR3 DNA sequence: TGTGCCAGCAGTTTACGGAACAGGGGGCGCAATCAGCCCCGGCATTTT. The full variable domain, completed using reference TRBV28 and TRBJ1-5, is DVKVTQSSRYLVKRTGEKVFLECVQDMDHENMFWYRQDPGLGLRLIYFSYDVKMKEKGDIPEGYSVSREKKERFSLILESASTNQTSMYLCASSLRNRGRNQPRHFGDGTRLSIL.

V is TRBV4-1 and J is TRBJ1-4; 8 nucleotides line up with TRBD1. Per germline, CDR1 MGHRA and CDR2 YSYEKL. The CDR3 has 15 residues. V trimming: 0 bases; J trimming: 8 bases; junction bases outside the gene matches: 5. The CDR3 loop is CASSQEDRVREKLFF. CDR3 nucleotides: TGCGCCAGCAGCCAAGAGGACAGGGTGAGGGAAAAACTGTTTTTT.

The CDR3 DNA is TGTGCCAGCGACGTATCATACGAGCAGTACTTC. It is translated as CASDVSYEQYF. This chain connects TRBV2 to TRBJ2-7; the D is unclear. V lost 8 bases and J lost 4, with 9 bases in between. This CDR3 has 11 residues. Germline CDR1 reads SNHLY; CDR2 reads FYNNEI.

The chain joins TRBV25-1 to TRBJ2-7; tentatively, D is TRBD1 or TRBD2 (5 bases each). The germline gives CDR1 MGHDK, CDR2 SYGVNS. The CDR3 runs to 15 residues. Trimming took 3 bases from V and 5 from J, leaving 17 bases between them. The CDR3 reads CASSDQRDLSDEQYF. The CDR3 DNA is TGTGCCAGCAGTGATCAACGGGACCTCTCGGACGAGCAGTACTTC.

This clonotype turned up a few times. This chain uses TRBV6-2 or TRBV6-3 with TRBJ2-2, with D hard to call. The CDR3 runs to 11 residues. The germline V gene encodes CDR1 MNHEY and CDR2 SVGEGT. Trimming removed 3 bases at V and 10 bases at J, with 6 bases between. The CDR3 here is CASSYGEELFF. The CDR3 nucleotides are TGTGCCAGCAGTTATGGAGAGGAGCTGTTTTTT.

This clonotype has more than one count but fewer than ten. The rearrangement joins TRBV29-1 to TRBJ1-1; D gene ambiguous. The CDR3 has 13 residues. V was trimmed by 1 base and J by 4 bases, leaving 10 bases between them. The germline CDR1 and CDR2 sequences are SQVTM and ANQGSEA. The CDR3 DNA follows: TGCAGCGTTGAAGGTCAGAGAGGCACTGAAGCTTTCTTT. It yields the protein CSVEGQRGTEAFF.

This clonotype was seen a few times. The V and J genes are TRBV20-1 and TRBJ2-7; D unresolved. Between the trimmed V and J ends, which lost 0 bases and 3 bases, there was a span of 6 bases. This CDR3 region has 12 residues. Germline V gene sequence: CDR1 DFQATT, CDR2 SNEGSKA (reference sequence). CDR3 amino acids: CSARDVGYEQYF. In DNA form, the CDR3 reads TGCAGTGCTAGAGACGTTGGCTACGAGCAGTACTTC.

In its sample, this clonotype was seen many times. The rearrangement joins TRBV30 to TRBJ2-7; D might be TRBD1 or TRBD2, each matching 5 bases. Looked up from germline, CDR1 is GTSNPN and CDR2 is SVGIG (reference sequence). V was clipped by 7 bases and J by 5 bases, with 18 bases between them. This CDR3 region has 13 residues. The CDR3 nucleotides are TGTGCCTTCTTGACGCCTGGGGGACACGAGCAGTACTTC. Translated, it gives CAFLTPGGHEQYF.

This clonotype showed up many times. The rearrangement uses TRBV28 and TRBJ2-7, with D possibly TRBD2 on 5 matching bases. The CDR3 runs 13 residues. The germline V and J ends were trimmed by 5 bases and 4 bases, with 12 bases remaining between them. Per the germline V gene, CDR1 is MDHEN and CDR2 is SYDVKM. The CDR3 DNA sequence: TGTGCCAGCAGTCCCAGAGGGTTTTACGAGCAGTACTTC. It yields the protein CASSPRGFYEQYF.

This clonotype was counted many times. The CDR3 reads CASSYSLATWAFF. The CDR3 DNA sequence: TGTGCCAGCAGTTACTCCTTAGCTACATGGGCTTTCTTT. The chain joins TRBV6-5 to TRBJ1-1; D remains ambiguous. The CDR3 has 13 residues. Germline V CDR1 and CDR2: MNHEY, SVGAGI. Deletions cut 0 bases from V and 11 bases from J, with 13 bases between.